These 8 T cell receptor beta chains were sequenced from one sample in a study of cytomegalovirus exposure and HLA in healthy donors (dated by TCRdb to 2015 to 2018). The library was produced with the immunoSEQ multiplex PCR assay. Sourced from immuneACCESS, this table was stored by TCRdb with only in-frame sequences that have V and J called. A share of the clones is absent; for the studies checked, an unresolved V gene accounts for under half, and the remainder has no known explanation. The sample includes 150,000 to 200,000 clones, with 89% observed a single time. The ten biggest clones cover about 9.3% of the sample. Sequenced: PBMCs. The receptor source for this set is a young woman in good health and CMV-seropositive.

The V gene is TRBV6-6, the J gene TRBJ2-1, with TRBD1 matching 8 bases. The V segment lost 4 bases and the J segment 7 bases; nucleotides outside the gene matches: 3. CDR1 is MNHNY and CDR2 is SVGAGI in the germline V gene (reference sequence). CDR3 length: 13 amino acids. In DNA, the CDR3 is TGTGCCAGCAGTTGGACAGGGTTGAATGAGCAGTTCTTC. Translating it yields CASSWTGLNEQFF.

This CDR3 is CASSQDGRGPGNTIYF. The CDR3 DNA sequence: TGCGCCAGCAGCCAAGACGGCAGGGGGCCTGGAAACACCATATATTTT. The V gene is TRBV4-1, the J gene TRBJ1-3, with 8 bases that match TRBD1. The CDR3 totals 16 residues. V shed 0 bases and J 2 bases; nucleotides not matched to a gene: 3. Germline CDR1 MGHRA, CDR2 YSYEKL.

In this sample, this clone turned up a few times. The chain employs TRBV7-8 and TRBJ2-1; TRBD1 matches at 8 bases. CDR3 length: 15 amino acids. Germline V gene data show CDR1 as SGHVS and CDR2 as FQNEAQ. Trimming cost V 5 bases and J 7 bases; bases outside gene matches: 10. The CDR3 loop reads CASSPRWTGRNEQFF. The DNA of the CDR3 is TGTGCCAGCAGCCCCCGATGGACAGGGAGGAATGAGCAGTTCTTC.

The J gene is TRBJ1-1, the V gene TRBV9, with D possibly matching TRBD1 (6 bases). Germline values: CDR1 SGDLS, CDR2 YYNGEE. The CDR3 has 15 residues. Trimming cost V 0 bases and J 0 bases, with 9 bases left between them. The DNA for the CDR3 is TGTGCCAGCAGCGTAGCTACAGGGCTGAACACTGAAGCTTTCTTT. This sequence encodes CASSVATGLNTEAFF.

V and J are TRBV30 and TRBJ2-1, with D possibly being TRBD2 (5 bases). V lost 8 bases to trimming and J lost 0 bases, with 17 bases between them. The CDR3 contains 15 residues. Per germline, CDR1 GTSNPN and CDR2 SVGIG (reference sequence). Written as DNA, the CDR3 is TGTGCCGGAGGCCTGGCGGAAAGCTCCTACAATGAGCAGTTCTTC. Protein: CAGGLAESSYNEQFF.

This clone was observed a handful of times. The CDR3 protein is CASSNGLAGGVEQYF. CDR3 DNA sequence: TGCGCCAGCTCTAATGGACTAGCGGGAGGGGTCGAGCAGTACTTC. The genes are TRBV10-2 and TRBJ2-7, with 15 bases matching TRBD2. Germline lookup yields CDR1 WSHSY and CDR2 SAAADI. V shed 8 bases, J shed 6 bases, and the junction held 8 bases outside the gene matches. The CDR3 has 15 residues.

The chain joins TRBV6-5 to TRBJ2-3; a weak D match, TRBD2 (6 bases). This CDR3 spans 14 amino acids. Germline loops: CDR1 MNHEY, CDR2 SVGAGI. Trimming took 0 bases from V and 4 from J, leaving 8 bases between them. CDR3 region: CASSYSPSADTQYF. The CDR3 DNA sequence: TGTGCCAGCAGTTACTCCCCTAGCGCAGATACGCAGTATTTT.

The rearrangement uses TRBV5-6 and TRBJ2-7; D not certain. CDR1 and CDR2 (germline): SGHDT, YYEEEE. The CDR3 is made up of 12 amino acids. V was clipped by 4 bases and J by 4 bases, with 9 bases between them. CDR3: CASSADSYEQYF. The CDR3 nucleotides read TGTGCCAGCAGCGCAGACTCTTACGAGCAGTACTTC.